Listed below are T cell receptor beta chains from one sample, sequenced in a study of blood T cell repertoires in COVID-19. Sequencing was performed with immunoSEQ multiplex PCR; in TCRdb, only in-frame clones are kept and a portion is missing. The repertoire consists of some 48,000 clones, with approximately 86% occurring once and the leading ten covering 2.5% to 3.5%. The sequencing input was peripheral blood. The receptors derive from a woman older than 75 with acute or convalescent COVID-19. Both conserved end residues are part of each CDR3. D genes are given only for firm matches. Size is omitted from some rows. Given values are once, few, many or a class for expanded clones.

J gene: TRBJ1-5
V gene: TRBV19
D gene: -
clone size: -
CDR3 protein: CASSIASYSNQPQHF
CDR3 DNA: TGTGCCAGTAGTATTGCCAGTTATAGCAATCAGCCCCAGCATTTT

J gene: TRBJ2-3
V gene: TRBV10-3
D gene: -
clone size: -
CDR3 protein: CAISEAAERSTDTQYF
CDR3 DNA: TGTGCCATCAGTGAGGCTGCGGAAAGAAGCACAGATACGCAGTATTTT

J gene: TRBJ2-5
V gene: TRBV5-1
D gene: -
clone size: -
CDR3 protein: CASSLGAGEILETQYF
CDR3 DNA: TGCGCCAGCAGCTTGGGGGCAGGGGAGATTTTGGAGACCCAGTACTTC

J gene: TRBJ2-7
V gene: TRBV7-9
D gene: -
clone size: few
CDR3 protein: CASSGGGPSFEQYF
CDR3 DNA: TGTGCCAGCAGCGGTGGGGGCCCCTCATTCGAGCAGTACTTC

J gene: TRBJ1-1
V gene: TRBV6-5
D gene: -
clone size: -
CDR3 protein: CASSYRVNTEAFF
CDR3 DNA: TGTGCCAGCTCTTACAGGGTGAACACTGAAGCTTTCTTT

J gene: TRBJ2-2
V gene: TRBV6-4
D gene: -
clone size: once
CDR3 protein: CASSDTTRNTGELFF
CDR3 DNA: TGTGCCAGCAGTGACACCACCAGGAACACCGGGGAGCTGTTTTTT

J gene: TRBJ1-2
V gene: TRBV7-2
D gene: TRBD1
clone size: few
CDR3 protein: CASSLGPGQGDGYTF
CDR3 DNA: TGTGCCAGCAGCTTAGGCCCCGGACAGGGGGATGGCTACACCTTC

J gene: TRBJ2-7
V gene: TRBV19
D gene: -
clone size: -
CDR3 protein: CASSLIFPSDEQYF
CDR3 DNA: TGTGCCAGTAGTCTTATATTCCCTAGCGACGAGCAGTACTTC

J gene: TRBJ2-7
V gene: TRBV5-4
D gene: TRBD1
clone size: -
CDR3 protein: CASSWGTGELYEQYF
CDR3 DNA: TGTGCCAGCAGCTGGGGGACAGGTGAACTCTACGAGCAGTACTTC

J gene: TRBJ1-1
V gene: TRBV7-3
D gene: -
clone size: -
CDR3 protein: CASSLTYLRGGTEAFF
CDR3 DNA: TGTGCCAGCAGCTTAACGTACTTGAGGGGAGGGACTGAAGCTTTCTTT

J gene: TRBJ2-5
V gene: TRBV6-5
D gene: -
clone size: -
CDR3 protein: CASSKTGRRETQYF
CDR3 DNA: TGTGCCAGCAGTAAGACAGGTCGGCGAGAGACCCAGTACTTC

J gene: TRBJ2-7
V gene: TRBV10-3
D gene: TRBD2
clone size: once
CDR3 protein: CAISSSGGARYEQYF
CDR3 DNA: TGTGCCATCAGTAGTAGCGGGGGGGCTAGATACGAGCAGTACTTC

J gene: TRBJ1-1
V gene: TRBV4-1
D gene: -
clone size: few
CDR3 protein: CASSQGQTITEAFF
CDR3 DNA: TGCGCCAGCAGCCAAGGCCAGACTATCACTGAAGCTTTCTTT

J gene: TRBJ1-1
V gene: TRBV20-1
D gene: -
clone size: -
CDR3 protein: CSARGDTEAFF
CDR3 DNA: TGCAGTGCTAGGGGAGACACTGAAGCTTTCTTT

J gene: TRBJ2-7
V gene: TRBV6-6
D gene: TRBD1
clone size: -
CDR3 protein: CASSYDQGAIDEQYF
CDR3 DNA: TGTGCCAGCAGTTACGATCAGGGGGCTATCGACGAGCAGTACTTC

J gene: TRBJ2-7
V gene: TRBV2
D gene: -
clone size: -
CDR3 protein: CASSGANYEQYF
CDR3 DNA: TGTGCCAGCAGTGGGGCCAACTACGAGCAGTACTTC

J gene: TRBJ1-4
V gene: TRBV6-5
D gene: -
clone size: -
CDR3 protein: CASTFGFQGAGELFF
CDR3 DNA: TGTGCCAGCACGTTCGGCTTTCAGGGAGCGGGGGAACTGTTTTTT

J gene: TRBJ2-2
V gene: TRBV4-2
D gene: -
clone size: few
CDR3 protein: CASSPGTSNTGELFF
CDR3 DNA: TGTGCCAGCAGCCCCGGGACTTCAAACACCGGGGAGCTGTTTTTT

J gene: TRBJ1-1
V gene: TRBV6-2/TRBV6-3
D gene: TRBD1
clone size: -
CDR3 protein: CASSSSTGAWGTEAFF
CDR3 DNA: TGTGCCAGCAGTTCGTCGACAGGGGCCTGGGGCACTGAAGCTTTCTTT

J gene: TRBJ1-1
V gene: TRBV5-1
D gene: -
clone size: -
CDR3 protein: CASSLEWAVNTEAFF
CDR3 DNA: TGCGCCAGCAGCTTGGAGTGGGCAGTGAACACTGAAGCTTTCTTT

J gene: TRBJ2-2
V gene: TRBV29-1
D gene: TRBD2
clone size: -
CDR3 protein: CSVRTSWGGELFF
CDR3 DNA: TGCAGCGTACGGACTAGCTGGGGCGGGGAGCTGTTTTTT

J gene: TRBJ2-1
V gene: TRBV5-6
D gene: -
clone size: -
CDR3 protein: CASSDVAKNEQFF
CDR3 DNA: TGTGCCAGCAGCGACGTAGCGAAGAATGAGCAGTTCTTC

J gene: TRBJ1-2
V gene: TRBV3-1/TRBV3-2
D gene: -
clone size: -
CDR3 protein: CASSRPYSYTF
CDR3 DNA: TGTGCCAGCAGCCGTCCCTATAGCTACACCTTC

J gene: TRBJ2-2
V gene: TRBV5-1
D gene: TRBD2
clone size: once
CDR3 protein: CASSRGLAGNGELFF
CDR3 DNA: TGCGCCAGCAGCAGAGGACTAGCGGGGAACGGGGAGCTGTTTTTT

J gene: TRBJ1-1
V gene: TRBV5-8
D gene: -
clone size: once
CDR3 protein: CASSLAGQSTEAFF
CDR3 DNA: TGTGCCAGCAGCTTGGCCGGACAGAGCACTGAAGCTTTCTTT

J gene: TRBJ1-2
V gene: TRBV5-4
D gene: -
clone size: -
CDR3 protein: CATSLGSSYNYGYTF
CDR3 DNA: TGTGCCACTTCGCTTGGGTCTAGCTATAACTATGGCTACACCTTC

J gene: TRBJ1-5
V gene: TRBV10-2
D gene: TRBD1
clone size: -
CDR3 protein: CASSEEGARGQPQHF
CDR3 DNA: TGCGCCAGCAGTGAAGAGGGGGCGCGGGGTCAGCCCCAGCATTTT

J gene: TRBJ1-1
V gene: TRBV6-5
D gene: -
clone size: -
CDR3 protein: CASSSPQGLNTEAFF
CDR3 DNA: TGTGCCAGCAGCTCTCCACAGGGTCTAAACACTGAAGCTTTCTTT

J gene: TRBJ1-1
V gene: TRBV18
D gene: -
clone size: -
CDR3 protein: CASSPRGSNTEAFF
CDR3 DNA: TGTGCCAGCTCACCTCGGGGATCGAACACTGAAGCTTTCTTT

J gene: TRBJ2-7
V gene: TRBV9
D gene: TRBD1
clone size: -
CDR3 protein: CASSQQGQAYEQYF
CDR3 DNA: TGTGCCAGCAGCCAACAAGGACAGGCCTACGAGCAGTACTTC

J gene: TRBJ2-7
V gene: TRBV6-5
D gene: TRBD1
clone size: -
CDR3 protein: CASSYGDRQGEQYF
CDR3 DNA: TGTGCCAGCAGTTACGGGGACAGGCAAGGCGAGCAGTACTTC

J gene: TRBJ2-1
V gene: TRBV6-5
D gene: TRBD2
clone size: -
CDR3 protein: CASSYVGGFNEQFF
CDR3 DNA: TGTGCCAGCAGTTACGTGGGGGGGTTCAATGAGCAGTTCTTC

J gene: TRBJ1-2
V gene: TRBV5-5
D gene: TRBD1
clone size: -
CDR3 protein: CASSLEGDRGYGYTF
CDR3 DNA: TGTGCCAGCAGCTTGGAGGGGGACAGGGGCTATGGCTACACCTTC

J gene: TRBJ2-3
V gene: TRBV27
D gene: TRBD1
clone size: -
CDR3 protein: CASSLLGTGMADTQYF
CDR3 DNA: TGTGCCAGCAGTCTGCTCGGGACAGGGATGGCAGATACGCAGTATTTT

J gene: TRBJ2-1
V gene: TRBV7-9
D gene: TRBD1
clone size: -
CDR3 protein: CASSYYFGVGTGSNEQFF
CDR3 DNA: TGTGCCAGCAGCTATTACTTTGGGGTGGGGACAGGGAGCAATGAGCAGTTCTTC

J gene: TRBJ1-6
V gene: TRBV7-9
D gene: -
clone size: -
CDR3 protein: CASSLDRFLRSPLHF
CDR3 DNA: TGTGCCAGCAGCTTGGACAGATTTCTGCGCTCACCCCTCCACTTT

J gene: TRBJ2-3
V gene: TRBV5-4
D gene: TRBD1
clone size: -
CDR3 protein: CASSGTGTGSADTQYF
CDR3 DNA: TGTGCCAGCAGCGGAACCGGGACAGGGAGTGCAGATACGCAGTATTTT

J gene: TRBJ2-1
V gene: TRBV19
D gene: TRBD2
clone size: -
CDR3 protein: CASSPGGGLNNEQFF
CDR3 DNA: TGTGCCAGTAGTCCGGGGGGGGGACTAAACAATGAGCAGTTCTTC

J gene: TRBJ2-7
V gene: TRBV4-1
D gene: TRBD1
clone size: -
CDR3 protein: CASSQAGQGAYEQYF
CDR3 DNA: TGCGCCAGCAGCCAGGCTGGACAGGGCGCCTACGAGCAGTACTTC

J gene: TRBJ2-3
V gene: TRBV20-1
D gene: -
clone size: -
CDR3 protein: CSASGGRTASTDTQYF
CDR3 DNA: TGCAGTGCTAGTGGGGGTAGGACTGCTAGCACAGATACGCAGTATTTT

J gene: TRBJ2-5
V gene: TRBV19
D gene: -
clone size: -
CDR3 protein: CASSMTGVYQETQYF
CDR3 DNA: TGTGCCAGTAGTATGACAGGAGTGTACCAAGAGACCCAGTACTTC

J gene: TRBJ1-5
V gene: TRBV2
D gene: -
clone size: -
CDR3 protein: CASSERSLNQPQHF
CDR3 DNA: TGTGCCAGCAGTGAACGGAGCTTAAATCAGCCCCAGCATTTT

J gene: TRBJ1-5
V gene: TRBV5-6
D gene: -
clone size: -
CDR3 protein: CASSLQRGGQPQHF
CDR3 DNA: TGTGCCAGCAGCTTGCAACGGGGGGGTCAGCCCCAGCATTTT

J gene: TRBJ2-3
V gene: TRBV6-2/TRBV6-3
D gene: -
clone size: -
CDR3 protein: CASSYSGATDTQYF
CDR3 DNA: TGTGCCAGCAGTTACTCGGGGGCCACAGATACGCAGTATTTT

J gene: TRBJ1-2
V gene: TRBV12-3/TRBV12-4
D gene: TRBD1
clone size: -
CDR3 protein: CASTGTGAGYTF
CDR3 DNA: TGTGCCAGCACCGGGACAGGGGCTGGCTACACCTTC

J gene: TRBJ2-1
V gene: TRBV5-6
D gene: -
clone size: -
CDR3 protein: CASSFSVSSYNEQFF
CDR3 DNA: TGTGCCAGCAGCTTTAGTGTAAGCTCCTACAATGAGCAGTTCTTC

J gene: TRBJ1-1
V gene: TRBV28
D gene: TRBD1
clone size: -
CDR3 protein: CASSEAGTGAQRPPGAFF
CDR3 DNA: TGTGCCAGCAGTGAAGCCGGGACAGGGGCACAACGACCACCGGGAGCTTTCTTT

J gene: TRBJ2-7
V gene: TRBV30
D gene: -
clone size: -
CDR3 protein: CAWTPTRRDSYEQYF
CDR3 DNA: TGTGCCTGGACCCCCACTCGCAGGGACTCCTACGAGCAGTACTTC

J gene: TRBJ2-2
V gene: TRBV25-1
D gene: -
clone size: -
CDR3 protein: CASTRAGNTGELFF
CDR3 DNA: TGTGCCAGCACCCGGGCGGGGAACACCGGGGAGCTGTTTTTT

J gene: TRBJ2-3
V gene: TRBV20-1
D gene: -
clone size: -
CDR3 protein: CSASAGSTDTQYF
CDR3 DNA: TGCAGTGCTAGTGCGGGGAGCACAGATACGCAGTATTTT

J gene: TRBJ2-5
V gene: TRBV10-2
D gene: -
clone size: -
CDR3 protein: CASSDDSVAETQYF
CDR3 DNA: TGCGCCAGCAGTGATGACAGCGTTGCGGAGACCCAGTACTTC

J gene: TRBJ1-4
V gene: TRBV30
D gene: -
clone size: -
CDR3 protein: CAWSAPPGGARTNEKLFF
CDR3 DNA: TGTGCCTGGAGTGCACCCCCGGGGGGGGCAAGGACTAATGAAAAACTGTTTTTT

J gene: TRBJ2-4
V gene: TRBV30
D gene: TRBD1
clone size: once
CDR3 protein: CASTGGRNIQYF
CDR3 DNA: TGTGCCTCGACAGGGGGAAGGAACATTCAGTACTTC

J gene: TRBJ2-1
V gene: TRBV5-6
D gene: TRBD2
clone size: -
CDR3 protein: CASSLVPSGGWGNEQFF
CDR3 DNA: TGTGCCAGCAGCTTGGTGCCTAGCGGGGGCTGGGGGAATGAGCAGTTCTTC

J gene: TRBJ2-1
V gene: TRBV7-2
D gene: -
clone size: -
CDR3 protein: CASSPGETHNEQFF
CDR3 DNA: TGTGCCAGCAGCCCAGGGGAGACGCACAATGAGCAGTTCTTC

J gene: TRBJ1-1
V gene: TRBV9
D gene: -
clone size: -
CDR3 protein: CASSPRQVGVTEAFF
CDR3 DNA: TGTGCCAGCAGCCCACGGCAGGTCGGGGTCACTGAAGCTTTCTTT